This entry lists 7 T cell receptor beta chains sequenced from one sample in a study of blood T cell repertoires in COVID-19. Clones were sequenced by immunoSEQ multiplex PCR, and TCRdb holds only the in-frame ones, with some missing. The table lists 200,000 to 250,000 clones, 75% to 85% of them singletons. The specimen was peripheral blood. These receptors were collected from a woman aged 50 to 60 with acute or convalescent COVID-19.

V and J are TRBV15 and TRBJ2-2; perhaps TRBD1 as D (6 bases). With 5 bases removed from V and 6 bases from J, the gap between germline ends came to 16 bases. The germline gives CDR1 LNHNV, CDR2 YYDKDF (reference sequence). The CDR3 has 15 residues. CDR3 sequence: CATSGLDRSAGELFF. CDR3 nucleotides: TGTGCCACCAGCGGTTTAGACAGGTCCGCCGGGGAGCTGTTTTTT.

The chain uses TRBV5-1 and TRBJ1-5, with 9 nucleotides matching TRBD1. CDR3 length: 16 residues. The germline V gene encodes CDR1 SGHRS and CDR2 YFSETQ. V gave up 3 bases and J gave up 2 bases; unmatched junction bases: 6. CDR3 nucleotide sequence: TGCGCCAGCAGCTGGGGGGACAGGGAAGGCAATCAGCCCCAGCATTTT. It translates to CASSWGDREGNQPQHF. The full variable domain, completed using reference TRBV5-1 and TRBJ1-5, is KAGVTQTPRYLIKTRGQQVTLSCSPISGHRSVSWYQQTPGQGLQFLFEYFSETQRNKGNFPGRFSGRQFSNSRSEMNVSTLELGDSALYLCASSWGDREGNQPQHFGDGTRLSIL.

This chain links TRBV10-3 with TRBJ2-2; 12 bases are shared with TRBD1. After removal of 10 bases from V and 6 bases from J, the junction contained 6 bases not matched to a gene. The germline CDR1 and CDR2 sequences are ENHRY and SYGVKD. This CDR3 is built from 14 residues. For the CDR3, the DNA is TGTGCCACCACCGGGACAGGGGGCCCCGGGGAGCTGTTTTTT. It translates to CATTGTGGPGELFF.

Concerning this clone itself: This same CDR3 is encoded by further DNA sequences in the sample. The chain joins TRBV11-2 to TRBJ2-1, with a tentative D call TRBD2 (6 bases). This CDR3 is 15 amino acids long. V lost 0 bases and J lost 4, with 10 bases in between. Germline V gene data show CDR1 as SGHAT and CDR2 as FQNNGV. Here the CDR3 reads CASSLDGGAYNEQFF. The CDR3, as DNA: TGTGCCAGCAGCTTAGACGGCGGGGCTTACAATGAGCAGTTCTTC. Supplemented by reference TRBV11-2 and TRBJ2-1, the full variable domain reads EAGVAQSPRYKIIEKRQSVAFWCNPISGHATLYWYQQILGQGPKLLIQFQNNGVVDDSQLPKDRFSAERLKGVDSTLKIQPAKLEDSAVYLCASSLDGGAYNEQFFGPGTRLTVL.

The chain couples TRBV29-1 to TRBJ1-1, with D possibly TRBD1 on 5 matching bases. Germline V gene data show CDR1 as SQVTM and CDR2 as ANQGSEA. Trimming stripped 5 bases from V and 4 bases from J, with 14 bases between. This CDR3 is built from 13 residues. CDR3 sequence: CSVSEQASTEAFF. The CDR3 nucleotides are TGCAGCGTTTCGGAACAGGCTAGCACTGAAGCTTTCTTT.

V is TRBV19 and J is TRBJ1-1, with D unresolved. This CDR3 comprises 14 residues. The V end lost 5 bases, the J end lost 1 base, and 11 bases lay between the germline ends. CDR1 and CDR2 from the germline V gene are LNHDA and SQIVND (reference sequence). The CDR3 nucleotides are TGTGCCAGTAGTGGGAGTAGCTCGAACACTGAAGCTTTCTTT. It codes for CASSGSSSNTEAFF.

CDR3 sequence reads: CASRDGRGSNTEAFF. The CDR3 nucleotides are TGTGCCAGCAGGGACGGGAGGGGATCGAACACTGAAGCTTTCTTT. The genes are TRBV7-9 and TRBJ1-1, with D possibly matching TRBD1 (5 bases). Trimming pared 6 bases from V and 1 base from J, leaving 15 bases between. CDR1 and CDR2 from the germline V gene are SEHNR and FQNEAQ (reference sequence). CDR3 length: 15 residues.